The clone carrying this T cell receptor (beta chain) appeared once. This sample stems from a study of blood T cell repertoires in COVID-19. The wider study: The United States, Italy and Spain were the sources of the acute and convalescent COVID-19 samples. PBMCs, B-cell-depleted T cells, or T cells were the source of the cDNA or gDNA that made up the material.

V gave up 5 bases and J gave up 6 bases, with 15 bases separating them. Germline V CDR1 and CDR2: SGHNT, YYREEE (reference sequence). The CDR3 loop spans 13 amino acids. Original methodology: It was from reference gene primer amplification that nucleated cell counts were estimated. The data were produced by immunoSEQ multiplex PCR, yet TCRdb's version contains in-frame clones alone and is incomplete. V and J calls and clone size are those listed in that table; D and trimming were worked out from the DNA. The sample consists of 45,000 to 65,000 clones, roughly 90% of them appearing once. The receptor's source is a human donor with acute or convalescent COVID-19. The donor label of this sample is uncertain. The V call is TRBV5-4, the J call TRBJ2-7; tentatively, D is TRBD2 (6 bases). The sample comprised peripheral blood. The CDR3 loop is CASSRDFSGEQYF. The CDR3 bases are TGTGCCAGCAGTCGGGACTTCTCAGGCGAGCAGTACTTC.